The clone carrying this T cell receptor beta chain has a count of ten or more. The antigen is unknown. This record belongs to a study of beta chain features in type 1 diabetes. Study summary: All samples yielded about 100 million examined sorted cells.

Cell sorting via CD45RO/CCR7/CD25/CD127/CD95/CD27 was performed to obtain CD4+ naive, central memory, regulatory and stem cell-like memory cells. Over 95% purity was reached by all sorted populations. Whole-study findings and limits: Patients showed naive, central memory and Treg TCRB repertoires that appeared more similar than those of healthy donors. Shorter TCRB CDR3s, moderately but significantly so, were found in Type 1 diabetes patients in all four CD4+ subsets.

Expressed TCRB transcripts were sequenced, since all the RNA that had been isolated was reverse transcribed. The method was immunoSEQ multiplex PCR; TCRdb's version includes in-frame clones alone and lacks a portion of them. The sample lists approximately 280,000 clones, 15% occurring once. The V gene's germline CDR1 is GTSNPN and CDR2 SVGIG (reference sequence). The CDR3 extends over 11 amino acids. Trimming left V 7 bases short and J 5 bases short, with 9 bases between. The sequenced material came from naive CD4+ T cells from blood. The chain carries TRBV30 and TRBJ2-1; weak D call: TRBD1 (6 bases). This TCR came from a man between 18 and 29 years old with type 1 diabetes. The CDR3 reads CASQGNNEQFF. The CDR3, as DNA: TGTGCCTCACAGGGTAACAATGAGCAGTTCTTC.